This TCR beta chain emerged from a study of T cells after yellow fever vaccination. In this sample, this clonotype turned up a few times. One entry per CDR3 protein, called by TCRdb with MiXCR from the 5' RACE reads. The profile covers some 260,000 distinct CDR3 sequences, with around 5.2% appearing a single time and around 3.5% taken by the ten largest. Trimming stripped 6 bases from V and 4 bases from J, with 18 bases between. The germline gives CDR1 SEHNR, CDR2 FQNEAQ (reference sequence). The CDR3 loop spans 15 amino acids. V gene TRBV7-9 combines with J gene TRBJ2-5; D unclear. The TCR sequence derives from a man younger than 35 who received the YFV17D yellow fever vaccine. The sample consisted of CD4+ T cells sorted from PBMCs, taken on the day of the yellow fever booster vaccination. CDR3 bases: TGTGCCAGCAGACCATCTTTCTCCCTGGGAGAGACCCAGTACTTC. Its protein product is CASRPSFSLGETQYF.